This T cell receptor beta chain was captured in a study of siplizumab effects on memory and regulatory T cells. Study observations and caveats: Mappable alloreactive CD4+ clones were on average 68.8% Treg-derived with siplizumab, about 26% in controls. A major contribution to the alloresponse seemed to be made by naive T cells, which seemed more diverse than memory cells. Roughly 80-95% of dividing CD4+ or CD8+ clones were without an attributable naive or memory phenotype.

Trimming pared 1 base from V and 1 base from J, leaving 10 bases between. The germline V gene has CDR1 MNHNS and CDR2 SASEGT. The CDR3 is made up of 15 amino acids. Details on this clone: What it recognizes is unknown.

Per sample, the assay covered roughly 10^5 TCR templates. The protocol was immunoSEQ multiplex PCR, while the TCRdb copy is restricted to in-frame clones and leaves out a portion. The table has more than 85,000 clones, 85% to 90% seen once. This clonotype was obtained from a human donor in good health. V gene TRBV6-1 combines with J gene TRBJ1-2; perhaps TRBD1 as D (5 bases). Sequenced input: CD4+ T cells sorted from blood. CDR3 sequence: CASSEGRANNYGYTF. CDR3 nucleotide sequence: TGTGCCAGCAGTGAAGGCAGGGCAAATAACTATGGCTACACCTTC.